These 21 T cell receptor beta chains share one sample of origin, sequenced in a study of beta chain features in type 1 diabetes. General study results and limits: Shorter TCRB CDR3s, moderately but significantly so, marked every one of the four CD4+ subsets in Type 1 diabetes patients.

Expressed TCRB transcripts were sequenced after all isolated RNA was converted to cDNA. TCRdb's copy holds only in-frame clones and misses some; the assay was immunoSEQ multiplex PCR. The table records 200,000 to 300,000 clones, roughly 22% of them present only once. No cognate antigen is known for these TCRs. The specimen sequenced was naive CD4+ T cells from blood. The receptors shown here come from a woman in her thirties or forties with type 1 diabetes.

This clone was detected a few times. The chain combines TRBV29-1 with TRBJ2-1; D is undetermined. This CDR3 has 11 residues. Germline CDR1 SQVTM, CDR2 ANQGSEA. Trimming left V 8 bases short and J 10 bases short, with 15 bases between. CDR3: CSTVQLKEQFF. Here the CDR3 DNA reads TGCAGCACAGTCCAGCTGAAGGAGCAGTTCTTC.

This clone was detected only a few times. V is TRBV7-9 and J is TRBJ2-1; D is unresolved. CDR1 and CDR2 (germline): SEHNR, FQNEAQ (reference sequence). Trimming pared 1 base from V and 0 bases from J, leaving 10 bases between. The CDR3 extends over 16 amino acids. CDR3 in DNA: TGTGCCAGCAGCTTAGTGAGGCAGAGCTCCTACAATGAGCAGTTCTTC. Amino acids: CASSLVRQSSYNEQFF.

This sequence joins TRBV18 and TRBJ2-5; 14 positions match TRBD2. This CDR3 is built from 16 residues. Looked up from germline, CDR1 is KGHSH and CDR2 is LQKENI. The trim removed 4 bases at V and 5 bases at J, leaving 6 bases unmatched. The chain's CDR3 is CASSRSGLAGAETQYF. The CDR3 nucleotides are TGTGCCAGCTCACGATCGGGACTAGCGGGAGCGGAGACCCAGTACTTC.

The rearrangement uses TRBV7-9 and TRBJ2-7; 12 bases are a match to TRBD2. V lost 5 bases and J lost 2; bases outside the gene matches: 4. Germline CDR1 SEHNR, CDR2 FQNEAQ (reference sequence). This CDR3 comprises 15 residues. The CDR3 coding sequence is TGTGCCAGCAGCCCTCTAGCGGGAGGGCCCTACGAGCAGTACTTC. It specifies CASSPLAGGPYEQYF.

The gene calls are TRBV23-1 and TRBJ2-1, with D possibly TRBD1 on 6 matching bases. TRBV23-1 is treated as an ORF (open reading frame) with a function not yet certain. The V end lost 8 bases, the J end lost 6 bases, and 17 bases lay between the germline ends. This CDR3 region has 14 residues. The CDR3 spells CASDHPSRGNEQFF. Here the CDR3 DNA reads TGCGCCAGCGATCACCCCTCCAGGGGCAATGAGCAGTTCTTC.

The chain joins TRBV28 to TRBJ1-2; possible D gene TRBD1, 6 bases. Germline loops: CDR1 MDHEN, CDR2 SYDVKM. Trimming took 6 bases from V and 4 from J, leaving 15 bases between them. This CDR3 region has 14 residues. The CDR3 loop is CASSPDDRTYGYTF. In DNA, the CDR3 is TGTGCCAGCAGCCCTGATGACAGGACCTATGGCTACACCTTC.

A single count supports this clone. J is TRBJ2-2 and V is TRBV5-8, with D uncertain. V lost 2 bases and J lost 6, with 8 bases in between. The CDR3 totals 13 residues. Germline CDR1 reads SGHTS; CDR2 reads YDEGEE. CDR3 DNA sequence: TGTGCCAGCAGCTTCTCGCCGGCCGGGGAGCTGTTTTTT. This gives the protein CASSFSPAGELFF. The full variable domain, with the rest looked up from reference TRBV5-8 and TRBJ2-2, is EAGVTQSPTHLIKTRGQQATLRCSPISGHTSVYWYQQALGLGLQFLLWYDEGEERNRGNFPPRFSGRQFPNYSSELNVNALELEDSALYLCASSFSPAGELFFGEGSRLTVL.

This clone was recorded a few times. This rearrangement joins TRBV30 to TRBJ2-6; D possibly corresponds to TRBD2 (6 bases). The ends were cut back, 2 bases at V and 4 bases at J, with 12 bases in the middle. The CDR3 has 15 amino acids. Germline-derived CDR1 and CDR2 are GTSNPN and SVGIG (reference sequence). In DNA form, the CDR3 reads TGTGCCTGGAGTTACGGGAGCGACGGGGCCAACGTCCTGACTTTC. Translating it yields CAWSYGSDGANVLTF.

The rearrangement joins TRBV10-3 to TRBJ2-1; 7 positions agree with TRBD2. This CDR3 region has 13 residues. Unmatched junction bases numbered 1, after V lost 0 bases and J lost 8 bases. From germline, CDR1 is ENHRY and CDR2 SYGVKD. The CDR3 region is CAISESSGDEQFF. The CDR3, as DNA: TGTGCCATCAGTGAGTCGAGCGGGGATGAGCAGTTCTTC.

V and J are TRBV13 and TRBJ2-3; tentative D call: TRBD2 (5 bases). The germline gives CDR1 PRHDT, CDR2 FYEKMQ (reference sequence). There are 16 residues in the CDR3. V was clipped by 2 bases and J by 2 bases, with 14 bases between them. The CDR3 is CASSLRTGPLTDTQYF. The CDR3 DNA is TGTGCCAGCAGCTTAAGGACTGGGCCGCTCACAGATACGCAGTATTTT.

This chain links TRBV30 with TRBJ1-5; D is unclear. From germline, CDR1 is GTSNPN and CDR2 SVGIG (reference sequence). Trimming pared 1 base from V and 0 bases from J, leaving 16 bases between. This CDR3 has 17 residues. The CDR3 bases are TGTGCCTGGAGTGGAGAAAGGAGCCCTCCTAGCAATCAGCCCCAGCATTTT. Residues: CAWSGERSPPSNQPQHF.

This clone occurred a few times. The chain joins TRBV28 to TRBJ1-1; TRBD1 matches 7 bases. The junction had 11 bases not matched to a gene; V was cut back by 5 bases and J by 2 bases. Per germline, CDR1 MDHEN and CDR2 SYDVKM. The CDR3 totals 16 residues. The CDR3 sequence: CASSPPGGKRNTEAFF. DNA for the CDR3: TGTGCCAGCAGTCCACCAGGGGGGAAAAGAAACACTGAAGCTTTCTTT.

The chain recombines TRBV4-1 with TRBJ2-2, with D maybe TRBD1 (5 bases). This CDR3 contains 20 residues. Germline CDR1 MGHRA, CDR2 YSYEKL. With 0 bases removed from V and 2 bases from J, the gap between germline ends came to 22 bases. The CDR3 here is CASSQDRLSRARTNTGELFF. The CDR3 DNA follows: TGCGCCAGCAGCCAAGATCGGTTGTCCAGGGCCAGGACAAACACCGGGGAGCTGTTTTTT.

The rearrangement uses TRBV6-5 and TRBJ1-1; D may be TRBD1 (6 bases). Trimming pared 6 bases from V and 1 base from J, leaving 9 bases between. In germline, CDR1 is MNHEY, CDR2 SVGAGI. There are 13 residues in the CDR3. This CDR3 is CASRLQGNTEAFF. CDR3 bases: TGTGCCAGCAGATTACAGGGGAACACTGAAGCTTTCTTT.

This clone has only one observation. This chain connects TRBV6-1 to TRBJ1-1; maybe TRBD1 (6 bases). Per the germline V gene, CDR1 is MNHNS and CDR2 is SASEGT. V shed 8 bases and J shed 0 bases, with 13 bases lying between them. CDR3 length equals 14 residues. In DNA, the CDR3 is TGTGCCAGCGGGACCCCAGGGGTGAACACTGAAGCTTTCTTT. This sequence encodes CASGTPGVNTEAFF.

CDR3 DNA sequence: TGCGCCAGCAGCTTGGCTTCAGGGGGCATCGGGGAGCTGTTTTTT. This translates into CASSLASGGIGELFF. The chain carries TRBV5-1 and TRBJ2-2; the match to TRBD1 covers 8 bases. From germline, CDR1 is SGHRS and CDR2 YFSETQ. The CDR3 contains 15 residues. V trimming: 0 bases; J trimming: 7 bases; junction bases outside the gene matches: 5.

This clone was counted a few times. CDR3 bases: TGTGCCAGCAGTGACGGGTTTCAGGAGCAGTTCTTC. Translation gives CASSDGFQEQFF. The V gene is TRBV2, the J gene TRBJ2-1, with D unresolved. Trimming took 3 bases from V and 10 from J, leaving 10 bases between them. Germline V gene lookup returns CDR1 SNHLY and CDR2 FYNNEI. The CDR3 runs to 12 residues.

The chain is built from TRBV25-1 and TRBJ2-7; no reliable D call. The germline V and J ends were trimmed by 6 bases and 6 bases, with 27 bases remaining between them. The CDR3 runs to 17 residues. Germline V gene lookup returns CDR1 MGHDK and CDR2 SYGVNS. DNA for the CDR3: TGTGCCAGCAGCGATACGACCCAGGCGTTTTATGAGATCGAGCAGTACTTC. Protein product: CASSDTTQAFYEIEQYF.

This clone turned up a few times. The chain is built from TRBV28 and TRBJ2-7, with TRBD2 matching 15 bases. This CDR3 has 18 amino acids. The V segment lost 4 bases and the J segment 5 bases; nucleotides outside the gene matches: 12. Germline CDR1 reads MDHEN; CDR2 reads SYDVKM. The CDR3 here is CASSSRGLAGGLMNEQYF. The CDR3 DNA reads TGTGCCAGCAGTTCCCGGGGACTAGCGGGAGGTCTAATGAACGAGCAGTACTTC. Supplemented by reference TRBV28 and TRBJ2-7, the full variable domain reads DVKVTQSSRYLVKRTGEKVFLECVQDMDHENMFWYRQDPGLGLRLIYFSYDVKMKEKGDIPEGYSVSREKKERFSLILESASTNQTSMYLCASSSRGLAGGLMNEQYFGPGTRLTVT.

The chain carries TRBV18 and TRBJ2-7; 8 nucleotides agree with TRBD1. Germline V gene sequence: CDR1 KGHSH, CDR2 LQKENI. The J segment lost 4 bases and the V segment lost 4 bases, leaving 6 bases of the junction unmatched. The CDR3 has 14 residues. The DNA of the CDR3 is TGTGCCAGCTCACGCCCGGGACAGGATTACGAGCAGTACTTC. Amino acid sequence: CASSRPGQDYEQYF.

The V and J genes are TRBV5-4 and TRBJ2-7, with TRBD2 as a possible D gene (6 bases). From germline, CDR1 is SGHNT and CDR2 YYREEE (reference sequence). V lost 4 bases and J lost 4, with 21 bases in between. This CDR3 contains 16 residues. The CDR3 loop is CASSPVAGTGNYEQYF. As DNA, the CDR3 is TGTGCCAGCAGCCCTGTCGCGGGGACCGGGAATTACGAGCAGTACTTC. Drawing the rest from reference TRBV5-4 and TRBJ2-7, the complete variable domain is ETGVTQSPTHLIKTRGQQVTLRCSSQSGHNTVSWYQQALGQGPQFIFQYYREEENGRGNFPPRFSGLQFPNYSSELNVNALELDDSALYLCASSPVAGTGNYEQYFGPGTRLTVT.